Below, one TCR beta chain is given with its context. It has no known antigen specificity. Nothing much larger sits one base from this clone, and base qualities are not available. V is shortened by 4 bases, J by 10 bases, and the region joining them spans 16 bases. The germline V gene supplies CDR1 SGHDN and CDR2 FVKESK. The CDR3 has 13 amino acids, counting the end cysteine and phenylalanine. Solely the CDR3 DNA is kept, with 39 bases framed from the first base. The record originates from a study of blood T cell repertoires in COVID-19 (dated by TCRdb to 2019 to 2021). About the full investigation: Collaborator samples came from the United States, Italy and Spain and covered acute and convalescent phases of COVID-19. The material from the prospective study consisted of cDNA or gDNA derived from T cells, B-cell-depleted T cells, or PBMCs. Deeply sampled blood TCRbeta repertoires from subjects exposed to, actively infected with, or recovered from COVID-19 were included in the dataset. The repertoires were released in a freely available public database intended as a resource for research on the immune response to SARS-CoV-2. The samples were drawn from two sources: the first 160 participants of the ongoing ImmuneRACE study, and 950 to 1,500 subjects contributed by 6 global collaborators. Nearly every sample came with metadata listing a de-identified subject ID, COVID-19 status, age in years and sex. Where available, HLA class I and class II types were taken from metadata supplied by the sample provider and were not determined by assay-based typing.

The collaborating institutions used their own protocols to collect whole blood in K2EDTA tubes. For TCRbeta analysis, collaborators shipped samples as frozen whole blood, isolated PBMCs, or DNA extracted from either of those sample types. TCRbeta CDR3 regions were amplified from genomic DNA by means of the immunoSEQ Assay, a bias-controlled multiplex PCR. The authors' analysis ran thus. The number of nucleated cells in each sample was estimated from the amplification of reference gene primers within the assay. To quantify the absolute abundance of each unique TCRbeta CDR3 rearrangement, sequence reads were collapsed and filtered. For each sample, productive Simpson clonality was calculated as the square root of Simpson's diversity index across productive rearrangements. The source is immuneACCESS, and TCRdb retained only in-frame sequences with V and J called. Part of the clones is not carried over; for the studies checked, unresolved V genes explain less than half of this, and the remainder is unexplained. V, J and clone size are those of that table, while D and trimming were read from the DNA. This sample holds roughly 60,000 clones; around 80% were observed only once. Around 3.5% of the sample is in the top ten clones.

Study-wide conclusions, independent of this receptor: The quantity of clinical and demographic metadata differed by source and by participant and was supplied without curation.

This chain joins TRBV14 to TRBJ1-1; a weak D assignment points to TRBD1 (6 bases agree). The sequencing sample was made of peripheral blood. The clonotype originates from a man in his sixties with acute or convalescent COVID-19. The CDR3 in this case is CASSPWGGLGAFF. The DNA sequence follows: TGTGCCAGCAGCCCGTGGGGGGGGCTAGGAGCTTTCTTT.